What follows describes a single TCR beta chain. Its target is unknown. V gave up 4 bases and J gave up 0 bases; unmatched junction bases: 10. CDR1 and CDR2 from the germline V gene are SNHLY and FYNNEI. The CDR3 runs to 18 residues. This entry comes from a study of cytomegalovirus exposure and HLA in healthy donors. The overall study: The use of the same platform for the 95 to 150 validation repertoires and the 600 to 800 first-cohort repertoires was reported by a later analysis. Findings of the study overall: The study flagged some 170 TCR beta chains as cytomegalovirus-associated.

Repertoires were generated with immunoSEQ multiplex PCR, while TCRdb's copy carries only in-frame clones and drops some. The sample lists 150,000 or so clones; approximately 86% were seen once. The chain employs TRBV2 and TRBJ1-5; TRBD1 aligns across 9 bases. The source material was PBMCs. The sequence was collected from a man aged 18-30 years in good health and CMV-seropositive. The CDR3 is CASSGDRVGVDSNQPQHF. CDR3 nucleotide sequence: TGTGCCAGCAGTGGGGACAGGGTTGGGGTTGATAGCAATCAGCCCCAGCATTTT.